The table lists the clone carrying this T cell receptor (beta chain) with a few counts. The target antigen is unknown. These data come from a study of identical twins. Study findings and constraints: Conclusions relied on cross-sectional statistical analysis, not following the same donors. Abundant cord blood beta clonotypes carried fewer insertions; memory repertoires showed none. Invariant cells of the MAIT and iNKT types might have partly distorted the zero-insertion analyses.

A single record per CDR3 protein comes from TCRdb applying MiXCR to the 5' RACE reads. The table includes roughly 700,000 distinct CDR3 sequences, about 9.4% detected once. The same sample was also studied in work on yellow fever vaccine responses in identical twins. That work states: After vaccination, twins' T cell response reportedly seemed partly convergent, partly personalized.

Input material: PBMCs. The source of this sequence is a woman between 18 and 29 years old in good health.

Here the CDR3 DNA reads TGTGCCAGCAACCTTCAAACAGGGGGCTTTTCGTCCTACGAGCAGTACTTC. Translated, it gives CASNLQTGGFSSYEQYF. V gene TRBV28 combines with J gene TRBJ2-7; 9 bases fit TRBD1. CDR3 length: 17 residues. The germline V gene has CDR1 MDHEN and CDR2 SYDVKM. V shed 7 bases, J shed 1 base, and the junction held 14 bases outside the gene matches.